A selection of T cell receptor beta chains follows, all from one sample in a study of vaccination and CD4 T cells after COVID-19. Each CDR3 protein is one row after TCRdb ran MiXCR on the PCR reads. Among some 19,000 distinct CDR3 sequences listed, 55% to 65% were seen once. What these receptors recognize is not known. Here the sequenced sample was CD4+ T cells from blood, cultured in vitro, taken before SARS-CoV-2 vaccination. These receptors all stem from a human donor who received a COVID-19 vaccine. The CDR3 runs from the conserved cysteine through the conserved F or W. A D gene is named only where the DNA matches it firmly. Size is omitted from some rows. Given values are once, few, many or a class for expanded clones.

v_gene: TRBV15
abundance: -
j_gene: TRBJ1-1
d_gene: -
CDR3aa: CATSLRQLDTEAFF
CDR3nt: TGTGCCACCAGCCTTCGACAGCTCGACACTGAAGCTTTCTTT

v_gene: TRBV12-3/TRBV12-4
abundance: -
j_gene: TRBJ1-2
d_gene: -
CDR3aa: CASSLGGDGYTF
CDR3nt: TGTGCCAGCAGTTTGGGAGGGGATGGCTACACCTTC

v_gene: TRBV12-3/TRBV12-4
abundance: -
j_gene: TRBJ2-1
d_gene: -
CDR3aa: CASNKRETGDDNEQFF
CDR3nt: TGTGCCAGCAACAAAAGGGAGACAGGAGATGACAATGAGCAGTTCTTC

v_gene: TRBV7-2
abundance: -
j_gene: TRBJ2-5
d_gene: -
CDR3aa: CASSPRLGQETQYF
CDR3nt: TGTGCCAGCAGCCCCCGACTAGGGCAAGAGACCCAGTACTTC

v_gene: TRBV12-5
abundance: -
j_gene: TRBJ1-2
d_gene: -
CDR3aa: CASGLVPGLGGNTF
CDR3nt: TGTGCTAGTGGTTTGGTACCTGGGTTAGGAGGAAACACCTTC

v_gene: TRBV7-3
abundance: -
j_gene: TRBJ2-5
d_gene: -
CDR3aa: CASSRDRQETQYF
CDR3nt: TGTGCCAGCAGCCGCGACCGGCAAGAGACCCAGTACTTC

v_gene: TRBV19
abundance: few
j_gene: TRBJ1-4
d_gene: TRBD1
CDR3aa: CASSIQGGEKLFF
CDR3nt: TGTGCCAGTAGTATCCAGGGGGGGGAAAAACTGTTTTTT

v_gene: TRBV10-1
abundance: -
j_gene: TRBJ2-3
d_gene: TRBD2
CDR3aa: CASSERSGGAWDTQYF
CDR3nt: TGCGCCAGCAGTGAGCGGAGCGGGGGGGCTTGGGATACGCAGTATTTT

v_gene: TRBV30
abundance: -
j_gene: TRBJ2-2
d_gene: -
CDR3aa: CAWSPPVGGWELFF
CDR3nt: TGTGCCTGGAGTCCCCCCGTTGGGGGTTGGGAGCTGTTTTTT

v_gene: TRBV12-3/TRBV12-4
abundance: once
j_gene: TRBJ2-2
d_gene: -
CDR3aa: CASSFLQNTGELFF
CDR3nt: TGTGCCAGCAGTTTCCTGCAGAACACCGGGGAGCTGTTTTTT

v_gene: TRBV6-4
abundance: -
j_gene: TRBJ1-5
d_gene: -
CDR3aa: CASSDSKAGQYSNQPQHF
CDR3nt: TGTGCCAGCAGTGACTCGAAGGCAGGGCAGTATAGCAATCAGCCCCAGCATTTT

v_gene: TRBV24-1
abundance: -
j_gene: TRBJ1-2
d_gene: -
CDR3aa: CATSDFSSNYGYTF
CDR3nt: TGTGCCACCAGTGATTTCTCCAGTAACTATGGCTACACCTTC

v_gene: TRBV20-1
abundance: -
j_gene: TRBJ2-1
d_gene: -
CDR3aa: CSASPTGGDYYNEQFF
CDR3nt: TGCAGTGCTAGTCCCACAGGGGGGGATTACTACAATGAGCAGTTCTTC

v_gene: TRBV6-1
abundance: -
j_gene: TRBJ1-1
d_gene: -
CDR3aa: CASKNRIQGSEAFF
CDR3nt: TGTGCCAGCAAAAATCGGATTCAGGGGTCTGAAGCTTTCTTT

v_gene: TRBV6-1
abundance: -
j_gene: TRBJ1-5
d_gene: -
CDR3aa: CASITNQPQHF
CDR3nt: TGTGCCAGCATTACGAATCAGCCCCAGCATTTT

v_gene: TRBV20-1
abundance: -
j_gene: TRBJ1-5
d_gene: TRBD1
CDR3aa: CSALDRGSFFGGQPQHF
CDR3nt: TGCAGTGCTCTGGACAGGGGTTCGTTTTTTGGGGGTCAGCCCCAGCATTTT

v_gene: TRBV10-3
abundance: -
j_gene: TRBJ1-1
d_gene: -
CDR3aa: CAISDGESDFGTEAFF
CDR3nt: TGTGCCATCAGTGATGGTGAAAGCGATTTCGGCACTGAAGCTTTCTTT

v_gene: TRBV7-9
abundance: -
j_gene: TRBJ2-4
d_gene: -
CDR3aa: CASSEVVNIQYF
CDR3nt: TGTGCCAGCAGCGAGGTGGTAAACATTCAGTACTTC

v_gene: TRBV7-3
abundance: -
j_gene: TRBJ2-1
d_gene: TRBD2
CDR3aa: CASSQAGGSYNEQFF
CDR3nt: TGTGCCAGCAGCCAAGCGGGAGGCTCCTACAATGAGCAGTTCTTC

v_gene: TRBV19
abundance: -
j_gene: TRBJ2-2
d_gene: TRBD1
CDR3aa: CASSGTANTGELFF
CDR3nt: TGTGCCAGTAGTGGGACAGCGAACACCGGGGAGCTGTTTTTT

v_gene: TRBV29-1
abundance: -
j_gene: TRBJ1-1
d_gene: TRBD1
CDR3aa: CSVKPGTGNTEAFF
CDR3nt: TGCAGCGTCAAACCTGGGACAGGGAACACTGAAGCTTTCTTT

v_gene: TRBV20-1
abundance: -
j_gene: TRBJ1-5
d_gene: TRBD1
CDR3aa: CSARVRTGVLYSNQPQHF
CDR3nt: TGCAGTGCTAGAGTTAGGACAGGGGTACTATATAGCAATCAGCCCCAGCATTTT

v_gene: TRBV20-1
abundance: few
j_gene: TRBJ1-1
d_gene: -
CDR3aa: CSAKGGGEAFF
CDR3nt: TGCAGTGCTAAGGGGGGAGGTGAAGCTTTCTTT

v_gene: TRBV6-4
abundance: -
j_gene: TRBJ2-6
d_gene: -
CDR3aa: CASSDLQVSGANVLTF
CDR3nt: TGTGCCAGCAGTGACTTACAGGTGAGTGGGGCCAACGTCCTGACTTTC

v_gene: TRBV2
abundance: -
j_gene: TRBJ1-2
d_gene: -
CDR3aa: CASTGWRSDGYTF
CDR3nt: TGTGCCAGCACTGGGTGGAGGTCCGATGGCTACACCTTC

v_gene: TRBV24-1
abundance: -
j_gene: TRBJ2-7
d_gene: TRBD1
CDR3aa: CATSGPGQTYEQYF
CDR3nt: TGTGCCACCAGTGGGCCGGGACAGACTTACGAGCAGTACTTC

v_gene: TRBV19
abundance: -
j_gene: TRBJ1-4
d_gene: -
CDR3aa: CASSIAGANEKLFF
CDR3nt: TGTGCCAGTAGTATAGCAGGAGCGAATGAAAAACTGTTTTTT

v_gene: TRBV20-1
abundance: -
j_gene: TRBJ2-1
d_gene: -
CDR3aa: CSARVSDYNEQFF
CDR3nt: TGCAGTGCTAGAGTTTCGGACTACAATGAGCAGTTCTTC

v_gene: TRBV5-8
abundance: -
j_gene: TRBJ1-5
d_gene: -
CDR3aa: CASSLVDRISNQPQHF
CDR3nt: TGTGCCAGCAGCTTGGTCGACAGGATTAGCAATCAGCCCCAGCATTTT

v_gene: TRBV28
abundance: -
j_gene: TRBJ2-2
d_gene: TRBD1
CDR3aa: CASSLLTRPETGGPGELFF
CDR3nt: TGTGCCAGCAGTTTACTTACCCGGCCCGAGACAGGGGGCCCCGGGGAGCTGTTTTTT

v_gene: TRBV7-9
abundance: few
j_gene: TRBJ2-1
d_gene: -
CDR3aa: CASSLLPFSGGRSYNEQFF
CDR3nt: TGTGCCAGCAGCTTACTTCCTTTCTCGGGGGGCCGCTCCTACAATGAGCAGTTCTTC

v_gene: TRBV20-1
abundance: once
j_gene: TRBJ2-7
d_gene: -
CDR3aa: CSARDGAGVTYEQYF
CDR3nt: TGCAGTGCTAGAGATGGTGCAGGGGTAACCTACGAGCAGTACTTC

v_gene: TRBV6-5
abundance: -
j_gene: TRBJ1-1
d_gene: -
CDR3aa: CASSYSYTEAFF
CDR3nt: TGTGCCAGCAGTTACTCGTACACTGAAGCTTTCTTT

v_gene: TRBV30
abundance: -
j_gene: TRBJ1-2
d_gene: TRBD1
CDR3aa: CAWIADRAFYGYTF
CDR3nt: TGTGCCTGGATCGCGGACAGGGCCTTTTATGGCTACACCTTC

v_gene: TRBV6-1
abundance: few
j_gene: TRBJ1-2
d_gene: TRBD1
CDR3aa: CASRKSGQGSRISGYTF
CDR3nt: TGTGCCAGCAGAAAGTCCGGACAGGGAAGTAGGATAAGTGGCTACACCTTC

v_gene: TRBV19
abundance: -
j_gene: TRBJ1-1
d_gene: -
CDR3aa: CASTRGTGGTVTEAFF
CDR3nt: TGTGCCAGTACCCGGGGCACGGGAGGGACCGTCACTGAAGCTTTCTTT

v_gene: TRBV27
abundance: -
j_gene: TRBJ2-7
d_gene: TRBD1
CDR3aa: CASRRTGESYEQYF
CDR3nt: TGTGCCAGCAGAAGGACAGGGGAATCCTACGAGCAGTACTTC

v_gene: TRBV20-1
abundance: few
j_gene: TRBJ2-5
d_gene: -
CDR3aa: CSAIPFFGDQETQYF
CDR3nt: TGCAGTGCTATTCCCTTCTTCGGTGACCAAGAGACCCAGTACTTC

v_gene: TRBV2
abundance: few
j_gene: TRBJ1-3
d_gene: -
CDR3aa: CASSWTVSGNTIYF
CDR3nt: TGTGCCAGCAGTTGGACGGTCTCTGGAAACACCATATATTTT

v_gene: TRBV7-9
abundance: few
j_gene: TRBJ1-1
d_gene: -
CDR3aa: CASSLGGADTEAFF
CDR3nt: TGTGCCAGCAGCTTAGGGGGCGCAGACACTGAAGCTTTCTTT

v_gene: TRBV7-9
abundance: -
j_gene: TRBJ1-1
d_gene: -
CDR3aa: CASREGGCTEAFF
CDR3nt: TGTGCCAGCAGAGAGGGGGGTTGCACTGAAGCTTTCTTT

v_gene: TRBV27
abundance: -
j_gene: TRBJ2-2
d_gene: -
CDR3aa: CASSFRGAFTGELFF
CDR3nt: TGTGCCAGCAGTTTCAGGGGGGCCTTCACCGGGGAGCTGTTTTTT

v_gene: TRBV7-8
abundance: -
j_gene: TRBJ1-1
d_gene: -
CDR3aa: CASSLRRGTLNTEAFF
CDR3nt: TGTGCCAGCAGCTTACGACGGGGGACGTTGAACACTGAAGCTTTCTTT

v_gene: TRBV7-8
abundance: few
j_gene: TRBJ1-5
d_gene: TRBD1
CDR3aa: CASSPRDRNNQPQHF
CDR3nt: TGTGCCAGCAGCCCCCGGGACAGAAACAATCAGCCCCAGCATTTT

v_gene: TRBV25-1
abundance: -
j_gene: TRBJ1-4
d_gene: -
CDR3aa: CARWGGVGANEKLFF
CDR3nt: TGTGCCCGTTGGGGCGGGGTTGGGGCTAATGAAAAACTGTTTTTT

v_gene: TRBV27
abundance: few
j_gene: TRBJ1-1
d_gene: -
CDR3aa: CASSRPGQFGEAFF
CDR3nt: TGTGCCAGCAGTAGACCCGGACAGTTTGGTGAAGCTTTCTTT

v_gene: TRBV19
abundance: few
j_gene: TRBJ2-5
d_gene: TRBD2
CDR3aa: CASSVGTSGVDETQYF
CDR3nt: TGTGCCAGTAGTGTCGGGACTAGCGGGGTCGATGAGACCCAGTACTTC